A single T cell receptor (beta chain) is shown here with its context. This specimen comes from a study of control samples from healthy donors and cancer patients. Method: immunoSEQ multiplex PCR; TCRdb's copy keeps in-frame clones and lacks some. The sample comprises 55,000 to 70,000 clones, 80% to 95% of which are singletons, and under 0.95% rests with the top ten. The V gene's germline CDR1 is LGHNA and CDR2 YSLEER. This CDR3 region has 14 residues. V lost 1 base, J lost 0 bases, and 6 bases lay in between. The material sequenced was PBMCs. V usage is TRBV4-3 and J usage is TRBJ1-2; unclear D gene. This clonotype was obtained from a man aged 30-40 years with colorectal cancer. CDR3 bases: TGCGCCAGCAGCCAAGCCAACACTAACTATGGCTACACCTTC. Translation: CASSQANTNYGYTF.